The 2 T cell receptor beta chains in this list originate from one sample, sequenced in a study of cytomegalovirus exposure and HLA in healthy donors. PCR amplification relied on 60 Vbeta primers (plus 13 Jbeta primers). TCRdb's table, derived via immunoSEQ multiplex PCR, lists solely in-frame clones and lacks some. Seen here are over 85,000 clones, around four fifths observed once, and the top ten hold around 2.6%. The sample comprised PBMCs. These receptors were taken from a middle-aged man in good health and CMV-seronegative.

The rearrangement links TRBV5-1 to TRBJ1-4; D gene ambiguous. The ends were cut back, 2 bases at V and 0 bases at J, with 5 bases in the middle. There are 14 residues in the CDR3. The germline V gene encodes CDR1 SGHRS and CDR2 YFSETQ. In DNA form, the CDR3 reads TGCGCCAGCAGCTTACGGTCAACTAATGAAAAACTGTTTTTT. Translating gives CASSLRSTNEKLFF.

The chain recombines TRBV9 with TRBJ2-6, with D unclear. CDR1 SGDLS and CDR2 YYNGEE come from the germline V gene. This CDR3 contains 16 residues. Deletions cut 5 bases from V and 1 base from J, with 13 bases between. CDR3 in DNA: TGTGCCAGCAGTGCCCGAACGGTGTCTGGGGCCAACGTCCTGACTTTC. Translation gives CASSARTVSGANVLTF. The entire variable domain, with the rest obtained from reference TRBV9 and TRBJ2-6, is as follows: DSGVTQTPKHLITATGQRVTLRCSPRSGDLSVYWYQQSLDQGLQFLIQYYNGEERAKGNILERFSAQQFPDLHSELNLSSLELGDSALYFCASSARTVSGANVLTFGAGSRLTVL.